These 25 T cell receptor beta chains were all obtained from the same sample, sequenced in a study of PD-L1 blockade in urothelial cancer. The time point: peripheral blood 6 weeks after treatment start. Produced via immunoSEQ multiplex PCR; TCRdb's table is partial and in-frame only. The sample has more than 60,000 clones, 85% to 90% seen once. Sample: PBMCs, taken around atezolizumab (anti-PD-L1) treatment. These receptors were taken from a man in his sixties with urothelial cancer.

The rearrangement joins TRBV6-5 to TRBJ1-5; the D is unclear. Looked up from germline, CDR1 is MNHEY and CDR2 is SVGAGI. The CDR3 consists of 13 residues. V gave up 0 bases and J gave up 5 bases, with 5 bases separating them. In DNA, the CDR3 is TGTGCCAGCAGTTACTCCTTAGATCAGCCCCAGCATTTT. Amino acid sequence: CASSYSLDQPQHF.

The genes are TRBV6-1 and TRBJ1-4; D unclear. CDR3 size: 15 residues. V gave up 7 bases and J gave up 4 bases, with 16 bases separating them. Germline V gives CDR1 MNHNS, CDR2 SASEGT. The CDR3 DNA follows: TGTGCCAGCAATGAGAGGCATGGAATTAATGAAAAACTGTTTTTT. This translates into CASNERHGINEKLFF.

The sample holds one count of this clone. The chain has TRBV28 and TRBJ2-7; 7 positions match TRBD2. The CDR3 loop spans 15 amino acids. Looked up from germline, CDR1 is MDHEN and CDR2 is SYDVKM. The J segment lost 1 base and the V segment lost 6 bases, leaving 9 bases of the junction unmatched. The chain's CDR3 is CASSSRGGSSYEQYF. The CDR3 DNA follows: TGTGCCAGCAGCTCCCGTGGCGGGAGTTCCTACGAGCAGTACTTC.

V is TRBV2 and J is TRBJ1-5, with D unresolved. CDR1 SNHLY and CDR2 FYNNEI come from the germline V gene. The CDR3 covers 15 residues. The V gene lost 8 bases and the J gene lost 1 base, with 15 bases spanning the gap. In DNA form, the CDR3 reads TGTGCCAGCCAGAGGCCCGGGTTGAGCAATCAGCCCCAGCATTTT. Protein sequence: CASQRPGLSNQPQHF.

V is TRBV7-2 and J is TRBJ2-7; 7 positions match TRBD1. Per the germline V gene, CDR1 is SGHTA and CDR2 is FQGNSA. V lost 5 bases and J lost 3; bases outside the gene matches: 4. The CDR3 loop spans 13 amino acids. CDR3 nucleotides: TGTGCCAGCAGCCTGTGGACAGGCTACGAGCAGTACTTC. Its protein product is CASSLWTGYEQYF.

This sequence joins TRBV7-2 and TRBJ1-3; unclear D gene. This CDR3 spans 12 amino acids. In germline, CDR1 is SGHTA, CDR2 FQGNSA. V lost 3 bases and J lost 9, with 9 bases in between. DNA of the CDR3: TGTGCCAGCAGCTTGTACTCGGGCACCATATATTTT. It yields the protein CASSLYSGTIYF.

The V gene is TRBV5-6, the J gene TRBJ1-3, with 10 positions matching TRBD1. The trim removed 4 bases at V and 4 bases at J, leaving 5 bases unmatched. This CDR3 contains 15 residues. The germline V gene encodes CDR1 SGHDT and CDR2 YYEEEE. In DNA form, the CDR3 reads TGTGCCAGCAGCCCCGGGACAGGGGTCGGAAACACCATATATTTT. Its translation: CASSPGTGVGNTIYF.

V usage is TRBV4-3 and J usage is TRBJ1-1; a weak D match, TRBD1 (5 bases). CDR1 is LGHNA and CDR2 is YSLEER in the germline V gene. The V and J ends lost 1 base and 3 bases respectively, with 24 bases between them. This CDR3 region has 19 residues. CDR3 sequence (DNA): TGCGCCAGCAGCCAAGGCGGGGGTGTGCGAGATGTAAGGTACACTGAAGCTTTCTTT. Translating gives CASSQGGGVRDVRYTEAFF.

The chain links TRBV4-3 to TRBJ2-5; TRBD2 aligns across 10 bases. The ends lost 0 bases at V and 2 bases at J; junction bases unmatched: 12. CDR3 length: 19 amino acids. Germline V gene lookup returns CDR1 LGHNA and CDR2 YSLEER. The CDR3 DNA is TGCGCCAGCAGCCAAGAATGGCTAGCGGGAGCGGTAGGGCAAGAGACCCAGTACTTC. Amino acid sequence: CASSQEWLAGAVGQETQYF.

CDR3 region: CASSEMTVPSYEQYF. The CDR3, as DNA: TGTGCCAGCAGTGAAATGACAGTCCCATCCTACGAGCAGTACTTC. The V and J genes are TRBV6-1 and TRBJ2-7; D is perhaps TRBD1 (5 bases). The V gene lost 2 bases and the J gene lost 1 base, with 12 bases spanning the gap. CDR3 length: 15 amino acids. Germline CDR1 and CDR2: MNHNS and SASEGT.

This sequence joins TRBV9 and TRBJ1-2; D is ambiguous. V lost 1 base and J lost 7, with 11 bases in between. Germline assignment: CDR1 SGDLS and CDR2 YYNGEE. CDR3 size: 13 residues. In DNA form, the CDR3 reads TGTGCCAGCAGCGTATTCAGCGGGAGTGGCTACACCTTC. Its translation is CASSVFSGSGYTF.

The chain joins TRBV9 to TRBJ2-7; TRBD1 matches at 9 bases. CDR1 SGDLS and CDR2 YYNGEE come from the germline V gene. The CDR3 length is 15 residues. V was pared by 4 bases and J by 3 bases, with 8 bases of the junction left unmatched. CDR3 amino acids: CASSHGTGQNYEQYF. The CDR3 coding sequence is TGTGCCAGCAGCCATGGGACAGGGCAAAACTACGAGCAGTACTTC.

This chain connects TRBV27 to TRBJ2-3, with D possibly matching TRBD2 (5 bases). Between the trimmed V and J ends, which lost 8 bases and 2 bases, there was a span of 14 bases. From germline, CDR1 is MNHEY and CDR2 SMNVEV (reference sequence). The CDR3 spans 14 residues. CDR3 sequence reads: CASSRTRDTDTQYF. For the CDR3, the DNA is TGTGCCAGCTCCCGGACGAGGGACACAGATACGCAGTATTTT.

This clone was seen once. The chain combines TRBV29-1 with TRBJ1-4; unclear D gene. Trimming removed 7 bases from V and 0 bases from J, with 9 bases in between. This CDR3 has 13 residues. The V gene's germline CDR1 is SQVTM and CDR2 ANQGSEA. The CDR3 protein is CSAAVATNEKLFF. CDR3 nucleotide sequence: TGCAGCGCTGCGGTGGCAACTAATGAAAAACTGTTTTTT.

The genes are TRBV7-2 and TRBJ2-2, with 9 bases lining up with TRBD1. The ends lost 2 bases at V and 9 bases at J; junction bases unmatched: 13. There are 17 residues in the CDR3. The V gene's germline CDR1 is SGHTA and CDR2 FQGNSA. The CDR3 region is CASSLTSGQGLERELFF. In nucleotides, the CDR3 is TGTGCCAGCAGCTTAACCTCGGGACAGGGACTTGAAAGGGAGCTGTTTTTT. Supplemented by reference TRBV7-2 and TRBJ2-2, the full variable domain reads GAGVSQSPSNKVTEKGKDVELRCDPISGHTALYWYRQSLGQGLEFLIYFQGNSAPDKSGLPSDRFSAERTGGSVSTLTIQRTQQEDSAVYLCASSLTSGQGLERELFFGEGSRLTVL.

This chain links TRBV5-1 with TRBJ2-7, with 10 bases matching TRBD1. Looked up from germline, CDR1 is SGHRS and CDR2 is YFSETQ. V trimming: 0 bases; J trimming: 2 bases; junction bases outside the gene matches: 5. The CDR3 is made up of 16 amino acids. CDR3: CASSLVDRGRPYEQYF. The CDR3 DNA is TGCGCCAGCAGCTTGGTCGACAGGGGGCGCCCCTACGAGCAGTACTTC.

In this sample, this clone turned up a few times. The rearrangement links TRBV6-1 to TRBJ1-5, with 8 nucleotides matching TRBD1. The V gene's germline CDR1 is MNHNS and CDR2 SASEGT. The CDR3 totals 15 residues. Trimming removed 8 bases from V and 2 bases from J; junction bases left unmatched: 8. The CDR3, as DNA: TGTGCCAGCCGCGGGAAGACAGGGGGCAATCAGCCCCAGCATTTT. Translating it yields CASRGKTGGNQPQHF.

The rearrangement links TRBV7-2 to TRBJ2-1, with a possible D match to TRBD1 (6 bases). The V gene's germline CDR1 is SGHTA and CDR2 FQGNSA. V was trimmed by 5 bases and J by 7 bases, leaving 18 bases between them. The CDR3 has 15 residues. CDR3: CASSPQGRGPNEQFF. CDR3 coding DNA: TGTGCCAGCAGCCCACAGGGCCGGGGTCCAAATGAGCAGTTCTTC.

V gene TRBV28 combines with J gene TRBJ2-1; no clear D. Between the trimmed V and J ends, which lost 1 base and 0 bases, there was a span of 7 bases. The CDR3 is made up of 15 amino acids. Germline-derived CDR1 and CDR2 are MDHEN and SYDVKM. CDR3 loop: CASSLSGSSYNEQFF. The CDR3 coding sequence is TGTGCCAGCAGTTTATCGGGTAGCTCCTACAATGAGCAGTTCTTC.

CDR3 amino acids: CAISGQGQNEQFF. CDR3 coding DNA: TGTGCCATCAGTGGACAGGGTCAGAATGAGCAGTTCTTC. The chain is built from TRBV10-3 and TRBJ2-1; TRBD1 matches 7 bases. Trimming took 4 bases from V and 7 from J; bases not matched to a gene: 4. From germline, CDR1 is ENHRY and CDR2 SYGVKD. The CDR3 is made up of 13 amino acids.

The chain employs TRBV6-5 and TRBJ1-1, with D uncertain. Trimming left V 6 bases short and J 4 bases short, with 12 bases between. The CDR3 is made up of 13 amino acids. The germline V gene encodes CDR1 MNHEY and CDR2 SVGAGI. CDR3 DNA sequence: TGTGCCAGCAGAGAGGGCCCTATCACTGAAGCTTTCTTT. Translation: CASREGPITEAFF.

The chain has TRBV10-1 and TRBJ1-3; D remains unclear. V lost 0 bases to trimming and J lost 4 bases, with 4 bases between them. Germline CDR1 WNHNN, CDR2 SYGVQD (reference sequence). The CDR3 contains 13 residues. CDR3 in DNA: TGCGCCAGCAGTGAGTCAACAGGAAACACCATATATTTT. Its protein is CASSESTGNTIYF.

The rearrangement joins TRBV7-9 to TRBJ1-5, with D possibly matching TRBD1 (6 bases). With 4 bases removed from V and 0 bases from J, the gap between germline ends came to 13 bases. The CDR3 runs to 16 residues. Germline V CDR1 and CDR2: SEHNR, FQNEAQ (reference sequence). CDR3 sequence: CASSSQGSYSNQPQHF. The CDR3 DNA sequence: TGTGCCAGCAGCTCTCAGGGGTCCTATAGCAATCAGCCCCAGCATTTT.

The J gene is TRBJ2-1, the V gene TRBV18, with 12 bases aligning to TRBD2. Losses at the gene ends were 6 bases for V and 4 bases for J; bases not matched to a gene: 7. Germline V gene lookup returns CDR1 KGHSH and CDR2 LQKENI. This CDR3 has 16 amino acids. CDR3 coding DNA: TGTGCCAGCTCTCTAAGGACTAGCGGGGTTTACAATGAGCAGTTCTTC. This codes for CASSLRTSGVYNEQFF.

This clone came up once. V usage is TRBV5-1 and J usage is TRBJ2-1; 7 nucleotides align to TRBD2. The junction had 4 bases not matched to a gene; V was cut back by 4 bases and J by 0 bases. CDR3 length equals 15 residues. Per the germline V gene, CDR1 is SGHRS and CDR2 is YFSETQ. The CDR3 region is CASSPAGFSYNEQFF. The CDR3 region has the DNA TGCGCCAGCAGCCCAGCGGGGTTCTCCTACAATGAGCAGTTCTTC. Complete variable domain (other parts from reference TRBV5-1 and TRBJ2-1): KAGVTQTPRYLIKTRGQQVTLSCSPISGHRSVSWYQQTPGQGLQFLFEYFSETQRNKGNFPGRFSGRQFSNSRSEMNVSTLELGDSALYLCASSPAGFSYNEQFFGPGTRLTVL.